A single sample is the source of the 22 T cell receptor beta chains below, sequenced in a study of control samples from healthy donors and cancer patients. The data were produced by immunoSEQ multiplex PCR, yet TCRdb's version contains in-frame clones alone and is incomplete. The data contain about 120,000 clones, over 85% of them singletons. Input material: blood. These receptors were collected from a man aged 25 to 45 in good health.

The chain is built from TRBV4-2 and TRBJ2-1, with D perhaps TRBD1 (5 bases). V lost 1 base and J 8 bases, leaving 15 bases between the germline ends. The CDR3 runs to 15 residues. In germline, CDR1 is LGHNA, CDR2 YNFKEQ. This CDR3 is CASSQAPGRADEQFF. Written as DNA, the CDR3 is TGTGCCAGCAGCCAAGCCCCCGGCAGGGCGGATGAGCAGTTCTTC.

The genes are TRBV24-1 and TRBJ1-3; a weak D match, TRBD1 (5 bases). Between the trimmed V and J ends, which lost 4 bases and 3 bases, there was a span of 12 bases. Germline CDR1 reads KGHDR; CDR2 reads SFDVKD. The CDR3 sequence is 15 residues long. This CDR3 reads CATSDGGMVGNTIYF. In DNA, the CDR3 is TGTGCCACCAGTGACGGGGGGATGGTTGGAAACACCATATATTTT.

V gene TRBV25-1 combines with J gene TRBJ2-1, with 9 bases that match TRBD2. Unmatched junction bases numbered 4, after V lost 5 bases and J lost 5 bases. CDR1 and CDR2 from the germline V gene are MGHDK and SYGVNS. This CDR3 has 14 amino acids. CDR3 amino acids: CASSRGGADNEQFF. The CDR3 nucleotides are TGTGCCAGCAGTCGCGGGGGGGCCGACAATGAGCAGTTCTTC. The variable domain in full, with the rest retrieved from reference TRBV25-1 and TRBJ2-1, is EADIYQTPRYLVIGTGKKITLECSQTMGHDKMYWYQQDPGMELHLIHYSYGVNSTEKGDLSSESTVSRIRTEHFPLTLESARPSHTSQYLCASSRGGADNEQFFGPGTRLTVL.

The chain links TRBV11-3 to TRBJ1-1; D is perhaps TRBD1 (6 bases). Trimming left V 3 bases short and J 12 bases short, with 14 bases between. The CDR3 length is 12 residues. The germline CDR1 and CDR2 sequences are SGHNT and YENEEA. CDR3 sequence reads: CASSLGPGETFF. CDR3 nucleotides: TGTGCCAGCAGCTTGGGCCCAGGGGAAACTTTCTTT.

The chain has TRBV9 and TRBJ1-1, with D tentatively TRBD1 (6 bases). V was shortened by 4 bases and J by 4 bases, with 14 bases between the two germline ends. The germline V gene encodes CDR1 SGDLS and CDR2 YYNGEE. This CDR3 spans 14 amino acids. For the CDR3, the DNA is TGTGCCAGCAGCCCAGGAGGGGGGGCCACTGAAGCTTTCTTT. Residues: CASSPGGGATEAFF.

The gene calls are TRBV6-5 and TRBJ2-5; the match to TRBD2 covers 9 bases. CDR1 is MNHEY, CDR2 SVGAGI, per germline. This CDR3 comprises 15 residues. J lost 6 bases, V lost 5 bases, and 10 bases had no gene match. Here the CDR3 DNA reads TGTGCCAGCAGTAGCCAGGGACTAGCAGTCAAGACCCAGTACTTC. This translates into CASSSQGLAVKTQYF.

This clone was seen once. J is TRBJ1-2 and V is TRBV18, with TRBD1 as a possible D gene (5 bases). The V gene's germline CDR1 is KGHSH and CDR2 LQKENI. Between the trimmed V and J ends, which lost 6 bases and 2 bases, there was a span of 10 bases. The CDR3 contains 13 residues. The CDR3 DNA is TGTGCCAGCTCCCGACAGACCAACTATGGCTACACCTTC. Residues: CASSRQTNYGYTF. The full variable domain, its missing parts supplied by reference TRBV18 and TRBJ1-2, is NAGVMQNPRHLVRRRGQEARLRCSPMKGHSHVYWYRQLPEEGLKFMVYLQKENIIDESGMPKERFSAEFPKEGPSILRIQQVVRGDSAAYFCASSRQTNYGYTFGSGTRLTVV.

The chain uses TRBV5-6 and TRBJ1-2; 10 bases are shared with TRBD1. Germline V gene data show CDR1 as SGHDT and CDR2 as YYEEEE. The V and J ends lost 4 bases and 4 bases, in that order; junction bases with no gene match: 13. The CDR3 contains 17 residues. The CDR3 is CASSLRPDRGDFYGYTF. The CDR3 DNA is TGTGCCAGCAGCCTACGCCCGGACAGGGGGGATTTCTATGGCTACACCTTC.

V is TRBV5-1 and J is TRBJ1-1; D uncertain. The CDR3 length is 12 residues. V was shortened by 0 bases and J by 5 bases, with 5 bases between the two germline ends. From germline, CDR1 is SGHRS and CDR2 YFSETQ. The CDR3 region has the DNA TGCGCCAGCAGCTTGGATTTGACTGAAGCTTTCTTT. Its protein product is CASSLDLTEAFF.

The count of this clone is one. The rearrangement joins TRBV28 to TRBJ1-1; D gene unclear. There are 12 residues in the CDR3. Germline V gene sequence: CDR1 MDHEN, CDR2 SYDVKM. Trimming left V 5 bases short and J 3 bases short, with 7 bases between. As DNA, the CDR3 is TGTGCCAGCAGTAACAGTTACACTGAAGCTTTCTTT. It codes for CASSNSYTEAFF.

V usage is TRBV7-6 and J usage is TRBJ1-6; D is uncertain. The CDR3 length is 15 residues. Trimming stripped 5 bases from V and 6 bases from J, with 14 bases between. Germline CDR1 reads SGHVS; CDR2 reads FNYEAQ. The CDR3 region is CASSLRGSINSPLHF. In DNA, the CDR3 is TGTGCCAGCAGCCTCCGCGGCAGCATTAATTCACCCCTCCACTTT. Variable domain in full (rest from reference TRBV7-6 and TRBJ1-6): GAGVSQSPRYKVTKRGQDVALRCDPISGHVSLYWYRQALGQGPEFLTYFNYEAQQDKSGLPNDRFSAERPEGSISTLTIQRTEQRDSAMYRCASSLRGSINSPLHFGNGTRLTVT.

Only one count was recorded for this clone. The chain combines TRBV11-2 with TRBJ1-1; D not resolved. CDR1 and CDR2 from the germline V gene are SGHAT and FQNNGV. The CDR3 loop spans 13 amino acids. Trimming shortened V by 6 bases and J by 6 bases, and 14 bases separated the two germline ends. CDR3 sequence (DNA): TGTGCCAGCAGGGCAGACCTTCTTTCTGAAGCTTTCTTT. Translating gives CASRADLLSEAFF.

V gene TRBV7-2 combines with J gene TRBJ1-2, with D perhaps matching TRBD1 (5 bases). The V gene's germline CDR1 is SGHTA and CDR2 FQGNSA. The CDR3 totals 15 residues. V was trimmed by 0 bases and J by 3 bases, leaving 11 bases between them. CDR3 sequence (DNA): TGTGCCAGCAGCTTAGCGTCGGGAGGGGACTATGGCTACACCTTC. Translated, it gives CASSLASGGDYGYTF. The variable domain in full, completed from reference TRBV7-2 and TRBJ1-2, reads GAGVSQSPSNKVTEKGKDVELRCDPISGHTALYWYRQSLGQGLEFLIYFQGNSAPDKSGLPSDRFSAERTGGSVSTLTIQRTQQEDSAVYLCASSLASGGDYGYTFGSGTRLTVV.

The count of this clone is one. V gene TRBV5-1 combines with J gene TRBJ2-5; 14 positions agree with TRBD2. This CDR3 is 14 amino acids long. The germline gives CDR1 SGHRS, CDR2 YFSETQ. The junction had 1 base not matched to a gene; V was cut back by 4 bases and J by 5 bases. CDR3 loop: CASSRTSGGETQYF. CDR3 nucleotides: TGCGCCAGCAGCCGGACTAGCGGGGGGGAGACCCAGTACTTC. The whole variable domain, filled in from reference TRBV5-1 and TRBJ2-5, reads KAGVTQTPRYLIKTRGQQVTLSCSPISGHRSVSWYQQTPGQGLQFLFEYFSETQRNKGNFPGRFSGRQFSNSRSEMNVSTLELGDSALYLCASSRTSGGETQYFGPGTRLLVL.

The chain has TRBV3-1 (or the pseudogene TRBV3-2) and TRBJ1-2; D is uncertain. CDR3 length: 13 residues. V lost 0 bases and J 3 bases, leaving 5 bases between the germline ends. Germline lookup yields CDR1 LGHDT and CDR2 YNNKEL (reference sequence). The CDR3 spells CASSQEWDYGYTF. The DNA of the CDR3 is TGTGCCAGCAGCCAAGAGTGGGACTATGGCTACACCTTC.

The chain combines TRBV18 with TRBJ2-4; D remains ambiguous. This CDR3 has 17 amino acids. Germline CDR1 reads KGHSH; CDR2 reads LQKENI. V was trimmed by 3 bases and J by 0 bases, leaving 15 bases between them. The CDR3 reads CASSPVFRQLAKNIQYF. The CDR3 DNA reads TGTGCCAGCTCACCGGTGTTTAGGCAGTTAGCCAAAAACATTCAGTACTTC. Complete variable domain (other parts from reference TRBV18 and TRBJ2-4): NAGVMQNPRHLVRRRGQEARLRCSPMKGHSHVYWYRQLPEEGLKFMVYLQKENIIDESGMPKERFSAEFPKEGPSILRIQQVVRGDSAAYFCASSPVFRQLAKNIQYFGAGTRLSVL.

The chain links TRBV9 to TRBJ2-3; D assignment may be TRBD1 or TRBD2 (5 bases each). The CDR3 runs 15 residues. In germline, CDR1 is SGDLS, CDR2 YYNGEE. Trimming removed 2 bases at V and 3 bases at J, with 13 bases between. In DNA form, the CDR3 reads TGTGCCAGCAGCGTTGGGGGTCTTGGGACAGATACGCAGTATTTT. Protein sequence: CASSVGGLGTDTQYF.

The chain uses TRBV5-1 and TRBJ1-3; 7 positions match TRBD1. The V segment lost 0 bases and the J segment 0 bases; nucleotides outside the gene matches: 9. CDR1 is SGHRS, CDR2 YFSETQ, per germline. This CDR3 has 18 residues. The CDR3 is CASSLALLGDSSGNTIYF. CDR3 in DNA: TGCGCCAGCAGCTTGGCTCTACTCGGGGACAGCTCTGGAAACACCATATATTTT.

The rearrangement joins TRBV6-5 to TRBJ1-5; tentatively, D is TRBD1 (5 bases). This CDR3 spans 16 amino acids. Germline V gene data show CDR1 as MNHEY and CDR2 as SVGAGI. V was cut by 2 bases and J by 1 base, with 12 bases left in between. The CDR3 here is CASSYEFGGSNQPQHF. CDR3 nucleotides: TGTGCCAGCAGTTACGAATTCGGGGGGAGCAATCAGCCCCAGCATTTT.

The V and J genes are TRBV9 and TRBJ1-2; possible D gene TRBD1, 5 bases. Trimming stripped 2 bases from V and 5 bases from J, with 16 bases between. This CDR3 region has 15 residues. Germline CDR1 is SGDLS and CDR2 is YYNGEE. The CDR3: CASSVGSGIGYGYTF. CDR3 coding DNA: TGTGCCAGCAGCGTGGGATCAGGGATTGGGTATGGCTACACCTTC.

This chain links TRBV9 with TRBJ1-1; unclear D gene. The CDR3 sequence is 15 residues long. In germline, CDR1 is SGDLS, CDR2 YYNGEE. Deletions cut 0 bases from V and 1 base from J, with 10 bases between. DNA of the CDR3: TGTGCCAGCAGCGTAGCGGCAGACCCGAACACTGAAGCTTTCTTT. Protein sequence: CASSVAADPNTEAFF.

This chain's CDR3 is CASSYKLEGPQHF. The CDR3 DNA reads TGTGCCAGCAGTTATAAACTGGAGGGGCCCCAGCATTTT. This chain joins TRBV6-6 and TRBJ1-5, with D unclear. The V and J ends lost 3 bases and 9 bases respectively, with 12 bases between them. The CDR3 length is 13 residues. From germline, CDR1 is MNHNY and CDR2 SVGAGI (reference sequence).